This TCR beta chain was sequenced during a study of tumor and adjacent non-tumor tissue in lung cancer. Overall study: Aged about 30 to 76 years, patients included about 11 men and 4 to 6 women with stage I to III disease.

About this clonotype itself: Without the conserved terminal phenylalanine or tryptophan, this CDR3 likely stems from a read error.

The template was RNA from unsorted bulk tissue. The normal lung tissue was taken more than 3 cm from the tumor edge. The library came from three nested PCR rounds adapted from ARM-PCR protocols. MiXCR, applied by TCRdb to the multiplex PCR reads, yields one record per CDR3 protein. Seen here are about 50,000 distinct CDR3 sequences, about 70% observed once, and the top ten hold 20% to 25%. V was cut by 5 bases and J by 0 bases, with 15 bases left in between. This CDR3 has 16 residues. Germline V lookup: CDR1 SGHNT, CDR2 YYREEE (reference sequence). The material sequenced was distant non-tumor lung tissue. The V call is TRBV5-4, the J call TRBJ2-1, with D perhaps TRBD2 (5 bases). This sequence was found in a woman aged 55-69 years with non-small cell lung cancer. The CDR3 region is CASRSSPMNSYNEQFV. CDR3 sequence (DNA): TGTGCCAGCAGGTCTAGCCCTATGAACTCCTACAATGAGCAGTTCGTC.